These 21 T cell receptor beta chains share one sample of origin, sequenced in a study of CD8 T cells in ankylosing spondylitis. Findings and limits, study-wide: There was a TCR beta motif, made of 7 or 8 highly homologous variants, that appeared characteristic of ankylosing spondylitis blood.

The antigens of these receptors remain unknown. TCRdb itself ran the 5' RACE reads through MiXCR, one entry per CDR3 protein. The repertoire has 700,000 or so distinct CDR3 sequences, roughly 20% of them found once; the top ten carry 15% to 20%. The source material was blood, either unsorted or a sorted T cell fraction (not recorded which). These receptors all stem from a male donor with ankylosing spondylitis.

The sample holds a few counts of this clonotype. The CDR3: CASSTYAQRGAGDTGELFF. The CDR3 nucleotides are TGTGCCAGCAGTACTTACGCCCAGCGGGGGGCCGGAGACACCGGGGAGCTGTTTTTT. The chain has TRBV6-4 and TRBJ2-2, with 9 nucleotides matching TRBD2. Germline CDR1 MRHNA, CDR2 SNTAGT. The CDR3 runs to 19 residues. J was trimmed by 3 bases and V by 5 bases; bases with no gene match: 16.

The chain joins TRBV12-3 or TRBV12-4 to TRBJ1-5; 8 bases map to TRBD1. CDR3 size: 16 residues. V lost 5 bases to trimming and J lost 5 bases; unmatched junction nucleotides: 11. In nucleotides, the CDR3 is TGTGCCAGCAGTCGCTTCCGGGACAGGAGTCATCAGCCCCAGCATTTT. As protein: CASSRFRDRSHQPQHF.

This clonotype was picked up a small number of times. J is TRBJ2-3 and V is TRBV5-6; 7 bases match TRBD1. Germline V gives CDR1 SGHDT, CDR2 YYEEEE. The trim removed 4 bases at V and 5 bases at J, leaving 4 bases unmatched. CDR3 length: 13 residues. DNA of the CDR3: TGTGCCAGCAGCCAAAGACAGGGAGATACGCAGTATTTT. It codes for CASSQRQGDTQYF.

The table lists this clonotype with a few counts. The rearrangement joins TRBV5-1 to TRBJ2-5; 9 positions match TRBD2. Germline CDR1 reads SGHRS; CDR2 reads YFSETQ. Losses at the gene ends were 0 bases for V and 2 bases for J; bases not matched to a gene: 5. This CDR3 is 16 amino acids long. The CDR3: CASSLASLAGQETQYF. The CDR3 DNA sequence: TGCGCCAGCAGCTTGGCGAGTCTAGCGGGGCAAGAGACCCAGTACTTC.

This clonotype was seen only a few times. The chain employs TRBV20-1 and TRBJ1-2, with D unresolved. This CDR3 has 13 residues. V was clipped by 3 bases and J by 5 bases, with 13 bases between them. Germline CDR1 is DFQATT and CDR2 is SNEGSKA (reference sequence). The CDR3 sequence: CSARGIASYGYTF. The CDR3 DNA follows: TGCAGTGCTAGGGGGATAGCCTCTTATGGCTACACCTTC.

The rearrangement links TRBV5-1 to TRBJ2-1; D not resolved. CDR3 length: 14 residues. V lost 7 bases, J lost 3 bases, and 14 bases lay in between. Per germline, CDR1 SGHRS and CDR2 YFSETQ. CDR3 in amino acids: CASGAGVFYNEQFF. CDR3 DNA sequence: TGCGCCAGCGGCGCTGGAGTCTTCTACAATGAGCAGTTCTTC.

This chain joins TRBV6-2 or TRBV6-3 and TRBJ2-1; D is uncertain. The CDR3 is 14 amino acids. Germline CDR1 reads MNHEY; CDR2 reads SVGEGT. V lost 0 bases and J lost 3, with 6 bases in between. The CDR3 DNA reads as TGTGCCAGCAGTTACTCTAGGTACTACAATGAGCAGTTCTTC. Translated: CASSYSRYYNEQFF.

The chain has TRBV12-3 or TRBV12-4 and TRBJ1-1; D is perhaps TRBD1 (6 bases). The CDR3 length is 14 residues. V gave up 5 bases and J gave up 11 bases, with 21 bases separating them. The CDR3 loop reads CASSLYGTPGEAFF. As DNA, the CDR3 is TGTGCCAGCAGTCTTTACGGGACACCCGGGGAGGCTTTCTTT.

This clonotype was observed a handful of times. This CDR3 is CASRQGGSGLQPYEQYF. In DNA form, the CDR3 reads TGTGCCAGCAGGCAGGGAGGTTCAGGCCTCCAACCCTACGAGCAGTACTTC. The chain is built from TRBV2 and TRBJ2-7; a possible D gene is TRBD2 (6 bases). Germline V lookup: CDR1 SNHLY, CDR2 FYNNEI. The V end lost 6 bases, the J end lost 2 bases, and 23 bases lay between the germline ends. The CDR3 spans 17 residues.

The CDR3 DNA reads as TGTGCCACCAGCAGAGGGTTACTTGGGACTGAAGCTTTCTTT. Its translation is CATSRGLLGTEAFF. The genes are TRBV15 and TRBJ1-1, with D unclear. CDR3 length: 14 amino acids. Germline V gives CDR1 LNHNV, CDR2 YYDKDF (reference sequence). Deletions cut 1 base from V and 5 bases from J, with 11 bases between.

The CDR3 nucleotides read TGTGCCAGCTCTTCCAGGGTCCACGAGCAGTACTTC. This encodes CASSSRVHEQYF. The rearrangement uses TRBV18 and TRBJ2-7; possibly TRBD1 for D (5 bases). The V end was cut by 6 bases, the J end by 5 bases, with 11 bases between. The CDR3 spans 12 residues. The V gene's germline CDR1 is KGHSH and CDR2 LQKENI.

V and J are TRBV9 and TRBJ1-3; D gene ambiguous. The CDR3 length is 17 residues. V shed 0 bases and J shed 0 bases, with 13 bases lying between them. CDR1 and CDR2 (germline): SGDLS, YYNGEE. Written as DNA, the CDR3 is TGTGCCAGCAGCGTAGGAGGGTCGGGAAGCTCTGGAAACACCATATATTTT. As protein: CASSVGGSGSSGNTIYF. The full variable domain, with the rest looked up from reference TRBV9 and TRBJ1-3, is DSGVTQTPKHLITATGQRVTLRCSPRSGDLSVYWYQQSLDQGLQFLIQYYNGEERAKGNILERFSAQQFPDLHSELNLSSLELGDSALYFCASSVGGSGSSGNTIYFGEGSWLTVV.

This clonotype turned up a few times. V gene TRBV24-1 combines with J gene TRBJ2-3; D remains unclear. This CDR3 has 12 residues. The V gene's germline CDR1 is KGHDR and CDR2 SFDVKD. Trimming shortened V by 0 bases and J by 5 bases, and 2 bases separated the two germline ends. In nucleotides, the CDR3 is TGTGCCACCAGTGATTTGGGAGATACGCAGTATTTT. Its translation is CATSDLGDTQYF.

This clonotype was counted at least ten times. The chain couples TRBV29-1 to TRBJ1-1; D is uncertain. Deletions cut 4 bases from V and 0 bases from J, with 9 bases between. Per the germline V gene, CDR1 is SQVTM and CDR2 is ANQGSEA. This CDR3 has 13 residues. The CDR3 spells CSVAGRMNTEAFF. The CDR3 DNA reads as TGCAGCGTTGCTGGGAGGATGAACACTGAAGCTTTCTTT.

Regarding this clonotype: A read error is possible here, since a much larger clone lies one base away. This chain uses TRBV3-1 with TRBJ1-2; D remains ambiguous. The CDR3 covers 12 residues. Germline-derived CDR1 and CDR2 are LGHDT and YNNKEL (reference sequence). The V and J ends lost 0 bases and 4 bases respectively, with 3 bases between them. This chain's CDR3 is CASSQDSYGYTF. The CDR3 region has the DNA TGTGCCAGCAGCCAAGACAGCTATGGCTACACCTTC.

This clonotype was seen more than once but under ten times. The chain joins TRBV4-3 to TRBJ2-7; D perhaps matches TRBD2 (6 bases). Germline CDR1 reads LGHNA; CDR2 reads YSLEER. The CDR3 is made up of 16 amino acids. The ends were cut back, 2 bases at V and 0 bases at J, with 14 bases in the middle. CDR3 bases: TGCGCCAGCAGCCAATCGGGACTGCCGAGCTCCTACGAGCAGTACTTC. It encodes CASSQSGLPSSYEQYF.

The chain couples TRBV20-1 to TRBJ2-2; 7 positions agree with TRBD2. CDR3 length equals 18 residues. Trimming at V came to 6 bases and at J to 1 base, leaving 17 bases not matched to a gene. Germline values: CDR1 DFQATT, CDR2 SNEGSKA (reference sequence). This chain's CDR3 is CSAPLRGPTSENTGELFF. CDR3 coding DNA: TGCAGTGCGCCTTTACGGGGACCCACTAGCGAGAACACCGGGGAGCTGTTTTTT.

The CDR3 DNA is TGTGCCAGCAGCTACCGGTGGCTTAGTAGCACAGATACGCAGTATTTT. Translating it yields CASSYRWLSSTDTQYF. The V call is TRBV11-2, the J call TRBJ2-3; D is uncertain. This CDR3 is 16 amino acids long. Trimming took off 4 bases at V and 0 bases at J, with 14 bases between the two ends. CDR1 SGHAT and CDR2 FQNNGV come from the germline V gene.

The chain joins TRBV6-1 to TRBJ2-7; 11 bases align to TRBD2. Germline V CDR1 and CDR2: MNHNS, SASEGT. This CDR3 spans 16 amino acids. V was clipped by 6 bases and J by 0 bases; unmatched bases: 7. The CDR3 nucleotides are TGTGCCAGCAGACCCCCTAGCGGGAGGACCTCCTACGAGCAGTACTTC. As protein: CASRPPSGRTSYEQYF.

This clonotype came up a few times. V usage is TRBV20-1 and J usage is TRBJ1-1; the D is unclear. The CDR3 runs to 15 residues. V lost 0 bases and J 0 bases, leaving 11 bases between the germline ends. The V gene's germline CDR1 is DFQATT and CDR2 SNEGSKA (reference sequence). The CDR3 loop is CSARDIRSLNTEAFF. Here the CDR3 DNA reads TGCAGTGCTAGAGATATTAGGTCCTTGAACACTGAAGCTTTCTTT.

CDR3 coding DNA: TGTGCCAGCAGCTCTCAAAGCGGGGGCGGAGAGACCCAGTACTTC. Its protein is CASSSQSGGGETQYF. The chain combines TRBV2 with TRBJ2-5; TRBD2 aligns across 8 bases. The CDR3 runs 15 residues. Germline CDR1 is SNHLY and CDR2 is FYNNEI. Trimming removed 6 bases from V and 4 bases from J; junction bases left unmatched: 10.